A single TCR beta chain is shown here with its context. The data stem from a study of blood T cell repertoires in COVID-19. V was cut by 1 base and J by 1 base, with 12 bases left in between. CDR1 and CDR2 from the germline V gene are MNHEY and SMNVEV (reference sequence). The CDR3 extends over 16 amino acids. Original data processing: Reference gene primer amplification gave estimated nucleated cell counts. Measured with immunoSEQ multiplex PCR; TCRdb has only the in-frame clones, and not every one. Clonal size and the V and J genes are those of that table, whereas D and trimming came from the DNA. The table has tens of thousands of clones, around nine tenths seen once.

The clonotype was recovered from a man aged 50-59 years with active COVID-19. Sequenced input: peripheral blood. V gene TRBV27 combines with J gene TRBJ2-3; maybe TRBD2 (6 bases). The CDR3 DNA follows: TGTGCCAGCAGTTTATATGGGCCGGGGGGCACAGATACGCAGTATTTT. Its protein product is CASSLYGPGGTDTQYF.